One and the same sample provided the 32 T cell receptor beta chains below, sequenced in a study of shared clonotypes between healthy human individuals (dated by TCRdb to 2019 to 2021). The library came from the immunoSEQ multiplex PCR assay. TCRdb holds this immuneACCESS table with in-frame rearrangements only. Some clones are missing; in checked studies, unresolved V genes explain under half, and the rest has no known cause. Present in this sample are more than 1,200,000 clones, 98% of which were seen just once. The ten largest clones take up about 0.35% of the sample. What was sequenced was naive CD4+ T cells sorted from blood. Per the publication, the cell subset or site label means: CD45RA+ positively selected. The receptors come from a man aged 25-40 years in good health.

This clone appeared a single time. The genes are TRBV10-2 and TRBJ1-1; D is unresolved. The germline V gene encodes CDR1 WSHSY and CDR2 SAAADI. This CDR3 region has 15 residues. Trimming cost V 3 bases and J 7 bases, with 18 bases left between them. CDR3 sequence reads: CASSDLLGRYSEAFF. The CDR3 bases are TGCGCCAGCAGTGACCTCTTAGGGAGGTATAGTGAAGCTTTCTTT.

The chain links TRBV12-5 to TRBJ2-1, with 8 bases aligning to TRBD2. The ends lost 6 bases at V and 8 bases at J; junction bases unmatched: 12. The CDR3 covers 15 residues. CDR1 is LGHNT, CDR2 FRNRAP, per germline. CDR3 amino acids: CASGPRGEVPDEQFF. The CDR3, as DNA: TGTGCTAGTGGCCCGCGGGGGGAGGTCCCGGATGAGCAGTTCTTC.

In DNA, the CDR3 is TGTGCCAGCAGAAATCCAACAGGGTACGAGCAGTACTTC. Translated, it gives CASRNPTGYEQYF. V and J are TRBV6-5 and TRBJ2-7, with D perhaps matching TRBD1 (6 bases). This CDR3 contains 13 residues. V was shortened by 6 bases and J by 4 bases, with 13 bases between the two germline ends. CDR1 and CDR2 (germline): MNHEY, SVGAGI.

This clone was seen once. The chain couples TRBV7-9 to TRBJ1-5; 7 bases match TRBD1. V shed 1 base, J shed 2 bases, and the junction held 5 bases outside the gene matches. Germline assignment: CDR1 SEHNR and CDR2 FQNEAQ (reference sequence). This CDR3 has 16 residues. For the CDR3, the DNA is TGTGCCAGCAGCTTAGGTAGAACAGGGGGCAATCAGCCCCAGCATTTT. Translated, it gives CASSLGRTGGNQPQHF.

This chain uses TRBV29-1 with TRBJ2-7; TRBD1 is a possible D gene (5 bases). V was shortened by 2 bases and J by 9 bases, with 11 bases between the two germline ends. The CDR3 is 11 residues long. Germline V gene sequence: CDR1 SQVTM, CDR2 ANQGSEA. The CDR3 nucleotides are TGCAGCGTTGAACCGCCGCAGGGGCAGTACTTC. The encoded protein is CSVEPPQGQYF.

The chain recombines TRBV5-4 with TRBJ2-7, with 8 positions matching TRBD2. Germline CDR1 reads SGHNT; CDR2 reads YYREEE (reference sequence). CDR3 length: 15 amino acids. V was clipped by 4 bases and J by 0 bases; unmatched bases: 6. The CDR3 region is CASSKLAASSYEQYF. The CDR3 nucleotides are TGTGCCAGCAGCAAACTAGCGGCTAGCTCCTACGAGCAGTACTTC.

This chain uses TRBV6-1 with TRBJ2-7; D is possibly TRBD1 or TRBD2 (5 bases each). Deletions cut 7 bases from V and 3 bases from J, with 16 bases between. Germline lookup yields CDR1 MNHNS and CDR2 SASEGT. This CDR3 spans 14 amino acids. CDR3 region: CASTFGTPLYEQYF. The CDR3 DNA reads TGTGCCAGCACTTTCGGGACGCCCCTCTACGAGCAGTACTTC.

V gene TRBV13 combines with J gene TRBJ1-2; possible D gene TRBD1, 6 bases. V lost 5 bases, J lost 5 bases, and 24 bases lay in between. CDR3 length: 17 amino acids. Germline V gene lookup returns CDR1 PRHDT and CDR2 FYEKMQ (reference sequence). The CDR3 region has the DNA TGTGCCAGCAGCCCCGGCGCCGCAGCAGGGGATAGGTATGGCTACACCTTC. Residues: CASSPGAAAGDRYGYTF.

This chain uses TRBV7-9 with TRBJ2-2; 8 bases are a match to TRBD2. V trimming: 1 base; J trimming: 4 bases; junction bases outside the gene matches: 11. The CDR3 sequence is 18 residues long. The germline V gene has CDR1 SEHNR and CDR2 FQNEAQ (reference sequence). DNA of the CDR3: TGTGCCAGCAGCTTAGTTTTCGGAGCGGGAGTTTCCACCGGGGAGCTGTTTTTT. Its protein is CASSLVFGAGVSTGELFF.

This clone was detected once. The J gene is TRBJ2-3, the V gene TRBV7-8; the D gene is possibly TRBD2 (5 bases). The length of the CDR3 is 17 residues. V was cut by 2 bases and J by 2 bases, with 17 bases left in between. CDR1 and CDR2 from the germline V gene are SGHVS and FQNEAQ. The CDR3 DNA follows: TGTGCCAGCAGCTTATCCCAGCGGCGCCTCACCACAGATACGCAGTATTTT. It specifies CASSLSQRRLTTDTQYF.

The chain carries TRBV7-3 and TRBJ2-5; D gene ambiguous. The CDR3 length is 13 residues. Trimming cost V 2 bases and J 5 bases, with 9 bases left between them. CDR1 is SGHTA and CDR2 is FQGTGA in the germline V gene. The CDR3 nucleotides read TGTGCCAGCAGCTTAGGGTCGTTTGAGACCCAGTACTTC. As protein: CASSLGSFETQYF.

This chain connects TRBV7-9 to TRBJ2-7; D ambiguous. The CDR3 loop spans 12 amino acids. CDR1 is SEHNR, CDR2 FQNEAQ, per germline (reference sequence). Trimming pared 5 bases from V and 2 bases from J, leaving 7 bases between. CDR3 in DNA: TGTGCCAGCAGCCCGATCACCTACGAGCAGTACTTC. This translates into CASSPITYEQYF.

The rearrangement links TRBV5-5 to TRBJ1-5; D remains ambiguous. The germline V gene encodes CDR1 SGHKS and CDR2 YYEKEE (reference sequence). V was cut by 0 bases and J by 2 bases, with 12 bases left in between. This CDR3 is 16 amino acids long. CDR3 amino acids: CASSLVAGGGNQPQHF. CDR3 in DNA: TGTGCCAGCAGCTTGGTCGCAGGTGGTGGCAATCAGCCCCAGCATTTT.

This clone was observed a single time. This chain's CDR3 is CASSGGKEYEQYF. DNA for the CDR3: TGCGCCAGCAGCGGGGGGAAGGAGTACGAGCAGTACTTC. The chain recombines TRBV5-1 with TRBJ2-7, with TRBD2 as a possible D gene (6 bases). Germline V gene sequence: CDR1 SGHRS, CDR2 YFSETQ. There are 13 residues in the CDR3. V was shortened by 4 bases and J by 4 bases, with 12 bases between the two germline ends.

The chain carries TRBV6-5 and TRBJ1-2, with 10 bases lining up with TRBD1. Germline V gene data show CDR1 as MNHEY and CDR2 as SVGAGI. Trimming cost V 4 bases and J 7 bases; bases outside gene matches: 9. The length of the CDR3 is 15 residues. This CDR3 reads CASSSTGTGVSGYTF. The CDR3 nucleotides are TGTGCCAGCAGTTCAACGGGGACAGGGGTGTCTGGCTACACCTTC.

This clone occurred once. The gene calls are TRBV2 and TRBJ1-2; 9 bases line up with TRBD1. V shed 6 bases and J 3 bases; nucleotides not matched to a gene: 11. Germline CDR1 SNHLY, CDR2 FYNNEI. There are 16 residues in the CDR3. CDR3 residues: CASRDLSDRGDYGYTF. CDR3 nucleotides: TGTGCCAGCAGGGACCTATCTGACAGGGGGGACTATGGCTACACCTTC.

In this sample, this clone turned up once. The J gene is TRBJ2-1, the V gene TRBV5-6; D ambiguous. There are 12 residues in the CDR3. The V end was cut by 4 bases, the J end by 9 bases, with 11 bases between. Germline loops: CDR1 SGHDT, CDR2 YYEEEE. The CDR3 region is CASSETRGEQFF. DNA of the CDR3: TGTGCCAGCAGCGAAACAAGAGGTGAGCAGTTCTTC.

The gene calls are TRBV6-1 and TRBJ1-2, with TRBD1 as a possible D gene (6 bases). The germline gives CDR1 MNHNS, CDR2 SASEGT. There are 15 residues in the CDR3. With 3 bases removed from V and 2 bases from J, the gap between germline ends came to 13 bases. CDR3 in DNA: TGTGCCAGCAGTGATGGACCGACAGGAAACTATGGCTACACCTTC. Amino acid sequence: CASSDGPTGNYGYTF.

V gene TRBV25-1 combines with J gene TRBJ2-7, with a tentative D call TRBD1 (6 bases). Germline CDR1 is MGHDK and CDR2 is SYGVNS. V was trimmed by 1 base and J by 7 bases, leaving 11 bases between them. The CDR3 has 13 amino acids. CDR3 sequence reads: CASSELTGSEQYF. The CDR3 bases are TGTGCCAGCAGTGAATTGACAGGCTCAGAGCAGTACTTC.

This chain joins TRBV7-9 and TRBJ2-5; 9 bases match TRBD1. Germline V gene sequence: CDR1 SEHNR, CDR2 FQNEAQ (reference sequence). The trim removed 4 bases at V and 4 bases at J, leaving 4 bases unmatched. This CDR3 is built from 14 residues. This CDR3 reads CASSWTGVGETQYF. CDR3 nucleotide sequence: TGTGCCAGCAGCTGGACAGGGGTGGGAGAGACCCAGTACTTC.

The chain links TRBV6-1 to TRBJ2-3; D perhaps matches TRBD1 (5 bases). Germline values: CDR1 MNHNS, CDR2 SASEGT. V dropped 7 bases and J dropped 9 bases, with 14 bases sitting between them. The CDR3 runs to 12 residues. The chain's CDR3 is CASKGQVGTQYF. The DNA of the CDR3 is TGTGCCAGCAAGGGGCAAGTGGGCACGCAGTATTTT.

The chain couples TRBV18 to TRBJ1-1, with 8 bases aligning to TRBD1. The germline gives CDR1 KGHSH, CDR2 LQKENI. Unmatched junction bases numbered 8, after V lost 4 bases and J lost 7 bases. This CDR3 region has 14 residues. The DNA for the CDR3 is TGTGCCAGCTCACTCCAGGGGGCTGATTTTGAAGCTTTCTTT. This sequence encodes CASSLQGADFEAFF.

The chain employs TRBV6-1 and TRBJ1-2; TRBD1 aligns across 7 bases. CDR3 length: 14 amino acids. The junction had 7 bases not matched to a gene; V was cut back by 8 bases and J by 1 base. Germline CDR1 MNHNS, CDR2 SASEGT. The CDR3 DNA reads TGTGCCAGCGTGGGACAGCCTTATAACTATGGCTACACCTTC. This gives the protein CASVGQPYNYGYTF.

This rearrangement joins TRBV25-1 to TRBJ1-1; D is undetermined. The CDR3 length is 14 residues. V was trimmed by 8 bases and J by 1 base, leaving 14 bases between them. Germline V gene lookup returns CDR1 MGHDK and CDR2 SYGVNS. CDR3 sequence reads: CASSGGRWNTEAFF. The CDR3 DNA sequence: TGTGCCAGCTCAGGCGGACGGTGGAACACTGAAGCTTTCTTT.

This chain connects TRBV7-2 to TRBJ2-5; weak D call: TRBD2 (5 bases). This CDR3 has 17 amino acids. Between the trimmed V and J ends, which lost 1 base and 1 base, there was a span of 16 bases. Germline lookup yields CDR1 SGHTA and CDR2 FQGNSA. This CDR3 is CASSLGRTGSSQETQYF. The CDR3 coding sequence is TGTGCCAGCAGCTTAGGGAGGACGGGGTCTTCCCAAGAGACCCAGTACTTC.

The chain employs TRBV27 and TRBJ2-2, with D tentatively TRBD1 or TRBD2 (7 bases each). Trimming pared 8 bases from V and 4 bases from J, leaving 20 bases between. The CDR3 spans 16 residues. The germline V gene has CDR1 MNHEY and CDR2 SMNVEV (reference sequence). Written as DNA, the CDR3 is TGTGCCAGCTGCCCCAGGGGGGGCTGGAGCACCGGGGAGCTGTTTTTT. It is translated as CASCPRGGWSTGELFF.

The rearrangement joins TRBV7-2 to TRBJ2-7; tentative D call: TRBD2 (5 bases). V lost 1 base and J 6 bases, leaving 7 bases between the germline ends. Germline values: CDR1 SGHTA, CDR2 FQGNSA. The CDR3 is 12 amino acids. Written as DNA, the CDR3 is TGTGCCAGCAGCTTAGGGACTCCCGAGCAGTACTTC. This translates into CASSLGTPEQYF.

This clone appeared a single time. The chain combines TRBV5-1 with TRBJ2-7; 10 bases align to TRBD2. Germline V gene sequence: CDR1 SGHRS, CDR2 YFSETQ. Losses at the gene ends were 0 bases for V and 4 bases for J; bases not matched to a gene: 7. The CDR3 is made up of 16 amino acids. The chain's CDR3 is CASSLAGSGGPYEQYF. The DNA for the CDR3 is TGCGCCAGCAGCTTGGCCGGTAGCGGGGGGCCTTACGAGCAGTACTTC.

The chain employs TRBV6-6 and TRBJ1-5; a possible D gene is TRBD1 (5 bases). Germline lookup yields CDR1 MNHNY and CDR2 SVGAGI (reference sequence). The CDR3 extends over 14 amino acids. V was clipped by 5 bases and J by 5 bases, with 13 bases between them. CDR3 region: CASSPWGGDQPQHF. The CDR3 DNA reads TGTGCCAGCAGTCCCTGGGGGGGTGATCAGCCCCAGCATTTT.

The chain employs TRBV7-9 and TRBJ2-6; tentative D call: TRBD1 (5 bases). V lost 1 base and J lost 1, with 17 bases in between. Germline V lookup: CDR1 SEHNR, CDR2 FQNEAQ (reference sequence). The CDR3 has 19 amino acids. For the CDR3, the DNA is TGTGCCAGCAGCTTAGTGCAGGGCCTGGGATCATCTGGGGCCAACGTCCTGACTTTC. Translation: CASSLVQGLGSSGANVLTF.

The CDR3 is CASSGSGQGGEQYF. CDR3 bases: TGTGCCAGCAGTGGATCGGGACAGGGAGGGGAGCAGTACTTC. The rearrangement links TRBV6-1 to TRBJ2-7, with TRBD1 matching 9 bases. CDR1 and CDR2 (germline): MNHNS, SASEGT. This CDR3 is built from 14 residues. Germline trimming cut 4 bases from V and 7 bases from J; bases unmatched to any gene: 8.

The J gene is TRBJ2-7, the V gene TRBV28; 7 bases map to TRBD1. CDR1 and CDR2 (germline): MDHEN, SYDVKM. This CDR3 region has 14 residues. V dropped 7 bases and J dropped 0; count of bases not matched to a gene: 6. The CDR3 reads CASTPGGNSYEQYF. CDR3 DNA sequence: TGTGCCAGCACCCCAGGGGGAAACTCCTACGAGCAGTACTTC.